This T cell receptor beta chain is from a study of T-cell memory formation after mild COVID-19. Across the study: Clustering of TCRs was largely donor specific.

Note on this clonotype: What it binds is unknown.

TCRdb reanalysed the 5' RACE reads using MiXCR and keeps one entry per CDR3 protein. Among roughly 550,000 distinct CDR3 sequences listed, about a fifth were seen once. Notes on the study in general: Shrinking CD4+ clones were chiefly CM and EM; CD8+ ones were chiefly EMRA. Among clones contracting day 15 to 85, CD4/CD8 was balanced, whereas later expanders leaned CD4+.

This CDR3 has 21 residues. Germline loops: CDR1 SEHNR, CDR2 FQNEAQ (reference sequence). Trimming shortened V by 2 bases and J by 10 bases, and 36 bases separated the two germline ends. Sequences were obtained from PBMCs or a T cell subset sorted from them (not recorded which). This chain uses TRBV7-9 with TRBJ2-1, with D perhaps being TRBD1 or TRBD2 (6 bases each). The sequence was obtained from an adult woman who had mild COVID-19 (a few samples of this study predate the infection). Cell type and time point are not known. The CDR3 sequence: CASSLMVSPGASSRANYEQFF. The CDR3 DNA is TGTGCCAGCAGCTTAATGGTCTCTCCGGGGGCTAGCTCTCGGGCTAATTACGAGCAGTTCTTC.